The 24 T cell receptor beta chains in this list originate from one sample, sequenced in a study of blood T cell repertoires in COVID-19 (dated by TCRdb to the early 2020s). Library preparation was by the immunoSEQ multiplex PCR assay. TCRdb retrieved this table from immuneACCESS and kept in-frame rearrangements only. Not all clones are present; in checked studies, unresolved V genes account for under half, and no reason is known for the remainder. The sample has 84,000 or so clones on record, roughly 80% of them singletons. The ten top clones hold about 16% of the sample. The source material was peripheral blood. The source is a woman aged 80 or over with acute or convalescent COVID-19.

This clone was seen only once. The rearrangement links TRBV10-1 to TRBJ2-1, with TRBD2 matching over 7 bases. The CDR3 has 15 residues. The V segment lost 2 bases and the J segment 0 bases; nucleotides outside the gene matches: 1. Germline V gene data show CDR1 as WNHNN and CDR2 as SYGVQD (reference sequence). In DNA form, the CDR3 reads TGCGCCAGCAGTGAGGGCGGGAGCTCCTACAATGAGCAGTTCTTC. Its protein product is CASSEGGSSYNEQFF.

This clone showed up just once. The chain carries TRBV5-6 and TRBJ1-2; 10 positions agree with TRBD1. V trimming: 4 bases; J trimming: 8 bases; junction bases outside the gene matches: 8. The germline CDR1 and CDR2 sequences are SGHDT and YYEEEE. The CDR3 sequence is 14 residues long. CDR3 protein: CASSLNDRGLGYTF. In nucleotides, the CDR3 is TGTGCCAGCAGCCTCAACGACAGGGGGCTAGGCTACACCTTC. The whole variable domain, remainder taken from reference TRBV5-6 and TRBJ1-2, is DAGVTQSPTHLIKTRGQQVTLRCSPKSGHDTVSWYQQALGQGPQFIFQYYEEEERQRGNFPDRFSGHQFPNYSSELNVNALLLGDSALYLCASSLNDRGLGYTFGSGTRLTVV.

The rearrangement joins TRBV11-2 to TRBJ2-5; the D gene is possibly TRBD1 (5 bases). The V gene's germline CDR1 is SGHAT and CDR2 FQNNGV. The V and J ends lost 1 base and 2 bases respectively, with 23 bases between them. The CDR3 covers 19 residues. The CDR3 region has the DNA TGTGCCAGCAGCTTAGCTTGGGGCACACATTCCAGGGCTCAAGAGACCCAGTACTTC. It is translated as CASSLAWGTHSRAQETQYF.

This chain links TRBV10-3 with TRBJ1-4; 7 bases line up with TRBD1. V was pared by 2 bases and J by 0 bases, with 6 bases of the junction left unmatched. The V gene's germline CDR1 is ENHRY and CDR2 SYGVKD. The CDR3 is 17 amino acids. CDR3 in DNA: TGTGCCATCAGTGAGGCGGGACAGAAGTCAACTAATGAAAAACTGTTTTTT. It translates to CAISEAGQKSTNEKLFF.

The chain joins TRBV6-5 to TRBJ1-6; D remains ambiguous. Trimming removed 6 bases from V and 7 bases from J, with 13 bases in between. The germline CDR1 and CDR2 sequences are MNHEY and SVGAGI. The CDR3 runs to 14 residues. The CDR3 loop reads CASRRPSGNSPLHF. CDR3 nucleotide sequence: TGTGCCAGCAGACGTCCATCCGGGAATTCACCCCTCCACTTT.

The chain combines TRBV30 with TRBJ2-3; D might be TRBD1 (6 bases). The CDR3 has 16 residues. CDR1 and CDR2 from the germline V gene are GTSNPN and SVGIG (reference sequence). With 1 base removed from V and 1 base from J, the gap between germline ends came to 15 bases. The CDR3, as DNA: TGTGCCTGGAGTGAGATCGGGGCAGGGGGCACAGATACGCAGTATTTT. It encodes CAWSEIGAGGTDTQYF. The full variable domain, its missing parts supplied by reference TRBV30 and TRBJ2-3, is SQTIHQWPATLVQPVGSPLSLECTVEGTSNPNLYWYRQAAGRGLQLLFYSVGIGQISSEVPQNLSASRPQDRQFILSSKKLLLSDSGFYLCAWSEIGAGGTDTQYFGPGTRLTVL.

This chain joins TRBV19 and TRBJ1-2, with D tentatively TRBD1 (6 bases). Per germline, CDR1 LNHDA and CDR2 SQIVND (reference sequence). The V end was cut by 6 bases, the J end by 13 bases, with 24 bases between. The CDR3 contains 14 residues. This CDR3 reads CASSPGGAPDCRTF. CDR3 coding DNA: TGTGCCAGTAGCCCGGGGGGGGCGCCGGACTGTCGCACCTTC.

CDR3 nucleotides: TGTGCCAGCTCACCTGAACGGGTCGCTAACTATGGCTACACCTTC. It yields the protein CASSPERVANYGYTF. This chain uses TRBV18 with TRBJ1-2; D gene uncertain. Germline CDR1 reads KGHSH; CDR2 reads LQKENI. The CDR3 is 15 residues long. Trimming removed 3 bases at V and 0 bases at J, with 11 bases between.

This chain links TRBV19 with TRBJ2-5; maybe TRBD1 (5 bases). Germline V lookup: CDR1 LNHDA, CDR2 SQIVND (reference sequence). The CDR3 has 13 residues. V shed 5 bases and J shed 5 bases, with 12 bases lying between them. The CDR3 here is CASSSQGRETQYF. The CDR3 DNA sequence: TGTGCCAGTAGTTCCCAGGGCAGGGAGACCCAGTACTTC. Filled out from reference TRBV19 and TRBJ2-5, the complete variable domain reads DGGITQSPKYLFRKEGQNVTLSCEQNLNHDAMYWYRQDPGQGLRLIYYSQIVNDFQKGDIAEGYSVSREKKESFPLTVTSAQKNPTAFYLCASSSQGRETQYFGPGTRLLVL.

The genes are TRBV2 and TRBJ2-7, with a possible D match to TRBD2 (6 bases). Germline CDR1 reads SNHLY; CDR2 reads FYNNEI. Trimming removed 8 bases at V and 9 bases at J, with 23 bases between. The CDR3 loop spans 14 amino acids. The CDR3 DNA follows: TGTGCCAGCCTCGGTGGGGCAGGAGGGGTCATGCAGTACTTC. This gives the protein CASLGGAGGVMQYF.

V and J are TRBV19 and TRBJ2-2, with 9 nucleotides matching TRBD2. The CDR3 length is 15 residues. With 5 bases clipped from V and 1 base from J, the junction kept 2 bases outside the gene matches. The germline V gene has CDR1 LNHDA and CDR2 SQIVND (reference sequence). CDR3 in amino acids: CASSVSGGNTGELFF. CDR3 coding DNA: TGTGCCAGTAGTGTTAGCGGGGGGAACACCGGGGAGCTGTTTTTT.

DNA for the CDR3: TGCGCCAGCAGCCCCCGAGGGGGAGATAGCAATCAGCCCCAGCATTTT. Its translation: CASSPRGGDSNQPQHF. This chain connects TRBV4-1 to TRBJ1-5, with D possibly matching TRBD1 (6 bases). The germline V and J ends were trimmed by 4 bases and 0 bases, with 13 bases remaining between them. This CDR3 is 16 amino acids long. The germline V gene has CDR1 MGHRA and CDR2 YSYEKL.

The chain recombines TRBV4-3 with TRBJ2-7, with a possible D match to TRBD2 (5 bases). This CDR3 is 17 amino acids long. Trimming cost V 0 bases and J 2 bases, with 17 bases left between them. In germline, CDR1 is LGHNA, CDR2 YSLEER. Here the CDR3 reads CASSQEGSGSGTYEQYF. The DNA of the CDR3 is TGCGCCAGCAGCCAAGAAGGTTCCGGATCCGGGACCTACGAGCAGTACTTC.

This clone was found a few times. The rearrangement joins TRBV11-2 to TRBJ1-4; D is perhaps TRBD1 (5 bases). Germline assignment: CDR1 SGHAT and CDR2 FQNNGV. The CDR3 has 12 residues. V was trimmed by 0 bases and J by 10 bases, leaving 6 bases between them. The CDR3 loop reads CASSLEGGKLFF. In DNA form, the CDR3 reads TGTGCCAGCAGCTTAGAGGGGGGAAAACTGTTTTTT.

A note on this clone: One junction end does not reproduce the germline sequence, and a read error may be involved. The chain uses TRBV7-2 and TRBJ2-1, with 13 positions matching TRBD2. Looked up from germline, CDR1 is SGHTA and CDR2 is FQGNSA. This CDR3 is built from 14 residues. The CDR3 DNA reads as TGTGCCAGCAGCCAGAGACTAGCGGGGGGCGACCTACTCTTC. Its protein product is CASSQRLAGGDLLF.

V is TRBV19 and J is TRBJ1-5; 7 bases are shared with TRBD1. V lost 5 bases to trimming and J lost 5 bases; unmatched junction nucleotides: 6. CDR1 LNHDA and CDR2 SQIVND come from the germline V gene (reference sequence). The CDR3 loop spans 14 amino acids. The CDR3 is CASSRRQGYQPQHF. CDR3 coding DNA: TGTGCCAGTAGTCGACGACAGGGATATCAGCCCCAGCATTTT.

V usage is TRBV27 and J usage is TRBJ1-3; 7 positions agree with TRBD1. Trimming at V came to 7 bases and at J to 4 bases, leaving 4 bases not matched to a gene. This CDR3 comprises 13 residues. Germline V gene data show CDR1 as MNHEY and CDR2 as SMNVEV (reference sequence). The CDR3 nucleotides read TGTGCCAGCAAAAGGGGACAGGGAAACACCATATATTTT. Protein: CASKRGQGNTIYF.

The chain combines TRBV4-1 with TRBJ1-1; D is unclear. Trimming took 3 bases from V and 0 from J, leaving 5 bases between them. Germline V gene sequence: CDR1 MGHRA, CDR2 YSYEKL. The CDR3 extends over 13 amino acids. DNA for the CDR3: TGCGCCAGCAGCCACACATTGAACACTGAAGCTTTCTTT. Protein: CASSHTLNTEAFF.

This sequence joins TRBV11-3 and TRBJ2-1, with TRBD2 identical over 7 bases. Trimming removed 1 base from V and 10 bases from J; junction bases left unmatched: 16. Germline CDR1 and CDR2: SGHNT and YENEEA. The CDR3 covers 17 residues. In DNA, the CDR3 is TGTGCCAGCAGCTTAGGTAACGCGGGAGCTCTATCGGGGGAGCAGTTCTTC. Translating it yields CASSLGNAGALSGEQFF.

This clone was detected once. This sequence joins TRBV29-1 and TRBJ1-2; TRBD1 is a possible D gene (6 bases). The V and J ends lost 3 bases and 5 bases respectively, with 10 bases between them. Looked up from germline, CDR1 is SQVTM and CDR2 is ANQGSEA. CDR3 size: 12 residues. Here the CDR3 DNA reads TGCAGCGTTGAGGGGACACCTTATGGCTACACCTTC. As protein: CSVEGTPYGYTF. The variable domain in full, with the rest retrieved from reference TRBV29-1 and TRBJ1-2, is SAVISQKPSRDICQRGTSLTIQCQVDSQVTMMFWYRQQPGQSLTLIATANQGSEATYESGFVIDKFPISRPNLTFSTLTVSNMSPEDSSIYLCSVEGTPYGYTFGSGTRLTVV.

This chain uses TRBV9 with TRBJ2-3, with 9 bases fitting TRBD2. The V gene end was trimmed by 4 bases and the J gene end by 3 bases; junction bases not matched to a gene: 9. This CDR3 region has 16 residues. Germline V CDR1 and CDR2: SGDLS, YYNGEE. This CDR3 is CASSFSGGPRTDTQYF. The CDR3, as DNA: TGTGCCAGCAGCTTCAGCGGGGGGCCCCGGACAGATACGCAGTATTTT.

This clone was detected a few times. The CDR3 loop is CSAYSSGNSYEQYF. The CDR3 DNA reads TGCAGCGCCTACTCTAGCGGAAACTCCTACGAGCAGTACTTC. The rearrangement joins TRBV29-1 to TRBJ2-7; 7 bases fit TRBD2. This CDR3 region has 14 residues. Germline V gene sequence: CDR1 SQVTM, CDR2 ANQGSEA. Trimming at V came to 7 bases and at J to 0 bases, leaving 9 bases not matched to a gene.

The V and J genes are TRBV30 and TRBJ2-7, with 8 bases fitting TRBD2. CDR1 is GTSNPN, CDR2 SVGIG, per germline (reference sequence). V was pared by 1 base and J by 4 bases, with 6 bases of the junction left unmatched. This CDR3 has 14 residues. CDR3 nucleotide sequence: TGTGCCTGGAGTGCCGGGCTAGCGGGTTACGAGCAGTACTTC. It specifies CAWSAGLAGYEQYF.

V is TRBV5-1 and J is TRBJ1-4; 7 positions match TRBD1. This CDR3 has 16 residues. V lost 4 bases and J lost 2; bases outside the gene matches: 8. Germline V gene sequence: CDR1 SGHRS, CDR2 YFSETQ. The CDR3 spells CASSLRQGQTNEKLFF. Here the CDR3 DNA reads TGCGCCAGCAGCCTCCGGCAGGGACAGACTAATGAAAAACTGTTTTTT.